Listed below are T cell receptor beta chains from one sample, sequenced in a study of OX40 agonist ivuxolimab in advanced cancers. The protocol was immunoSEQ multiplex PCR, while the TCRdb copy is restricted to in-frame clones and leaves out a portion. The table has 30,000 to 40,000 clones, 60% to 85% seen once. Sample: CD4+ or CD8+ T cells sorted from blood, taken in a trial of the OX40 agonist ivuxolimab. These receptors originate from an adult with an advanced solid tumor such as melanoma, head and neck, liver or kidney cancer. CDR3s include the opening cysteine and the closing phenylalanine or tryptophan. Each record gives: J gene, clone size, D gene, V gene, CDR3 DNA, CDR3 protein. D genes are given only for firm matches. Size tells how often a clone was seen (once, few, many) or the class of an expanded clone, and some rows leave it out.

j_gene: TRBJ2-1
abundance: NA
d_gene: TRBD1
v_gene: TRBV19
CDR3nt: TGTGCCAGTAGTATTGCACAGGGGGGCGACAATGAGCAGTTCTTC
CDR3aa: CASSIAQGGDNEQFF

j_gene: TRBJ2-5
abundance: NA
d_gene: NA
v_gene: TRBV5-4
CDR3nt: TGTGCCAGCAGCTTGGACGGGGGCGCAGAGACCCAGTACTTC
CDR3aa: CASSLDGGAETQYF

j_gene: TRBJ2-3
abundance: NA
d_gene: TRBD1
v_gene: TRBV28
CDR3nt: TGTGCCAGCAGTTCCGGGACAGGGACAGATACGCAGTATTTT
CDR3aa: CASSSGTGTDTQYF

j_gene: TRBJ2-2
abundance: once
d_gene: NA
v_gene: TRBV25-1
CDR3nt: TGTGCCAGCAGAGGCTCTTGGGACACCGGGGAGCTGTTTTTT
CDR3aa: CASRGSWDTGELFF

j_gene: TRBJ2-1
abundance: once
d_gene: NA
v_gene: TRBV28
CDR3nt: TGTGCCACCGCTACCGACCGGCCTTACAATGAGCAGTTCTTC
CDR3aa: CATATDRPYNEQFF

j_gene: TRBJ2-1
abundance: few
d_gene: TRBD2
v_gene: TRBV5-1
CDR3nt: TGCGCCAGCAGTAAGCTAGCGGGAGGGAATGAGCAGTTCTTC
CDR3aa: CASSKLAGGNEQFF

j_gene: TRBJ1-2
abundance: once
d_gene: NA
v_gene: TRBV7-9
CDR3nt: TGTGCCAGCAGCCTGACACAGAACTATGGCTACACCTTC
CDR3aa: CASSLTQNYGYTF

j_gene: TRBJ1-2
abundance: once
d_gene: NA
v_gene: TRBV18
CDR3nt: TGTGCCAGCTCACGAGAGGGGAATTCAGACTATGGCTACACCTTC
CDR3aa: CASSREGNSDYGYTF

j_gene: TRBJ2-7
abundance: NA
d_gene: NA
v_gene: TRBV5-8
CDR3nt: TGTGCCAGCAGAGGGCTTCGGACAGCTTACGAGCAGTACTTC
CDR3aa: CASRGLRTAYEQYF

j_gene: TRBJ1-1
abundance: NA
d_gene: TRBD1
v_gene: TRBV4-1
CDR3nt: TGCGCCAGCAGCCAGGGACAGGGTTTGAACACTGAAGCTTTCTTT
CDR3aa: CASSQGQGLNTEAFF

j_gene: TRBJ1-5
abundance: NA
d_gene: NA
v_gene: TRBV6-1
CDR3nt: TGTGCCAGCAGTGAATGGCTTAAACAGAACAGCAATCAGCCCCAGCATTTT
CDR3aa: CASSEWLKQNSNQPQHF

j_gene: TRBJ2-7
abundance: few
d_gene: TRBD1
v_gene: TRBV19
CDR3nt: TGTGCCAGTAGGAGGACAGGTCTCGACGAGCAGTACTTC
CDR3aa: CASRRTGLDEQYF

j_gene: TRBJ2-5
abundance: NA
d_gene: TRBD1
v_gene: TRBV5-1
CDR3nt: TGCGCCAGCAGCTTCTCAGGGGGCCAAGAGACCCAGTACTTC
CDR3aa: CASSFSGGQETQYF

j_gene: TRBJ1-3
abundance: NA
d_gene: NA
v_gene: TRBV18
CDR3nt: TGTGCCAGCTCACCAAGGATGGATGGGAGAAACACCATATATTTT
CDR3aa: CASSPRMDGRNTIYF

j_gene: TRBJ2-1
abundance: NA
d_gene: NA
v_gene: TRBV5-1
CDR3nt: TGCGCCAGCAGCTTGGACCCAGGGGTCTACAATGAGCAGTTCTTC
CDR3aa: CASSLDPGVYNEQFF

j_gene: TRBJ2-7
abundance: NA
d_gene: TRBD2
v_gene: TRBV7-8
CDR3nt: TGTGCCAGCAGCCCTCAGGGACTAGCGGGCTTCGAGCAGTACTTC
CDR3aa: CASSPQGLAGFEQYF

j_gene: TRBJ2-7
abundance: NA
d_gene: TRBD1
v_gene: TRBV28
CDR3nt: TGTGCCGGAAGGGGACAGGGGACGCTCGAGCAGTACTTC
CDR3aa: CAGRGQGTLEQYF

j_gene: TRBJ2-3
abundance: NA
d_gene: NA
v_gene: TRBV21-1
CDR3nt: TGTGCCAGCAGCAAACCAGATACGCAGTATTTT
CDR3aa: CASSKPDTQYF

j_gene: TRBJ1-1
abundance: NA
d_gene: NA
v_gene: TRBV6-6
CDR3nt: TGTGCCAGCAGTTACGGAGTCACCGGGGCTTTCTTT
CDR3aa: CASSYGVTGAFF

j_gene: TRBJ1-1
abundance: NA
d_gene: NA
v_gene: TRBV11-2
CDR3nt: TGTGCCAGCAGCTTAGGGGAGAACACTGAAGCTTTCTTT
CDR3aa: CASSLGENTEAFF

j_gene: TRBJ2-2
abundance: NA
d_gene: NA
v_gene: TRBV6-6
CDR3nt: TGTGCCAGCAGTTATATCTCTGCCAGGGATGAGCTGTTTTTT
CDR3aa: CASSYISARDELFF

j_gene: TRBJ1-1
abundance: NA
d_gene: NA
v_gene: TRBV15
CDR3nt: TGTGCCACCAGCAGAGAGACAGGCATGAACACTGAAGCTTTCTTT
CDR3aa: CATSRETGMNTEAFF

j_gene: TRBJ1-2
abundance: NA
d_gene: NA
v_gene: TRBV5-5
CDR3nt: TGTGCCAGCAGCTTGGCCGGGGGATATAACTATGGCTACACCTTC
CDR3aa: CASSLAGGYNYGYTF

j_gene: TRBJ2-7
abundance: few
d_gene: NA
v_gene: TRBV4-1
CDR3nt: TGCGCCAGCAGCCAAGATCCCGTCTACGAGCAGTACTTC
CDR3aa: CASSQDPVYEQYF

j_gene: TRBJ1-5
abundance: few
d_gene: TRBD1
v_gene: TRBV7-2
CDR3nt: TGTGCCAGCAACTTAAGACAGGGTTACGATCAGCCCCAGCATTTT
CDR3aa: CASNLRQGYDQPQHF

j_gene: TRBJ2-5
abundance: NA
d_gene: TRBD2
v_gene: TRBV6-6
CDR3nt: TGTGCCAGCACCCCGGGGGGGAGCCAGTACTTC
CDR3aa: CASTPGGSQYF

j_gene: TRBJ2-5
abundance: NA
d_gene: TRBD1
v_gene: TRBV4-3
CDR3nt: TGCGCCAGCAGCCAGGGAGACAGGGTGGCGGAGACCCAGTACTTC
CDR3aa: CASSQGDRVAETQYF

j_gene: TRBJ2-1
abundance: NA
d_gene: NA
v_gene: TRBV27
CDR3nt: TGTGCCAGCAGTACTCGGGGGGCGGGAGAAGTAAATGAGCAGTTCTTC
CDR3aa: CASSTRGAGEVNEQFF

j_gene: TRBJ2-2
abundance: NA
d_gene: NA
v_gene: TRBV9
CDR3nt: TGTGCCAGCAGCGTCCAGGTCGGCACCGGGGAGCTGTTTTTT
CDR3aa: CASSVQVGTGELFF

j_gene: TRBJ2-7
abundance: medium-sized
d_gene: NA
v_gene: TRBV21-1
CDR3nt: TGTGCCAGCAGCAAAGGAAAGGGACAGGGGAGGAACGAGCAGTACTTC
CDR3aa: CASSKGKGQGRNEQYF

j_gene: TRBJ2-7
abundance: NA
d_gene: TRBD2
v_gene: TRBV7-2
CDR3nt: TGTGCCAGCAGCGAGACTAGCGGGAAATTCTACGAGCAGTACTTC
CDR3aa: CASSETSGKFYEQYF

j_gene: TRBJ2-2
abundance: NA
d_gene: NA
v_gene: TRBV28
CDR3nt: TGTGCCAGCAGCGAGTCGACCCTCGACACCGGGGAGCTGTTTTTT
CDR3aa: CASSESTLDTGELFF

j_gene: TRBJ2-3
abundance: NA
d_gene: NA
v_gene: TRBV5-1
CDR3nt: TGCGCCAGCAGCTTGGCCTTAGGTTACACAGATACGCAGTATTTT
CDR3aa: CASSLALGYTDTQYF

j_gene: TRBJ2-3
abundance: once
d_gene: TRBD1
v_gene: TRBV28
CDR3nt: TGTGCCAGCAGAATGGACAGGGGGACGTACACAGATACGCAGTATTTT
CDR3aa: CASRMDRGTYTDTQYF

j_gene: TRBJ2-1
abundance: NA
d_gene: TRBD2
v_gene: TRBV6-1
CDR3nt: TGTGCCAGCTCATCTAGCGGGGGGTACAATGAGCAGTTCTTC
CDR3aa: CASSSSGGYNEQFF

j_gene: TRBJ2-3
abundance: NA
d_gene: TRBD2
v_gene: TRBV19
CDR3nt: TGTGCCACACGCGGGGGAAGTGCGGGACCACGCACAGATACGCAGTATTTT
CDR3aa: CATRGGSAGPRTDTQYF

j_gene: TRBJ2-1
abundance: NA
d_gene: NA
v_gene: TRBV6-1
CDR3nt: TGTGCCAGCAGGACGGGACCAGGGCGCGACAATGAGCAGTTCTTC
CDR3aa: CASRTGPGRDNEQFF